The clone carrying this T cell receptor (beta chain) was detected once. Its antigen is still unknown. The sample comes from a study of cytomegalovirus exposure and HLA in healthy donors. Study-wide findings and caveats: Researchers reported that a few CMV-associated chains were confirmed in vitro as CMV antigen-specific. Cytomegalovirus-associated TCR beta chains were listed, numbering 164.

Primers: 60 Vbeta forward and 13 Jbeta reverse. The protocol was immunoSEQ multiplex PCR, while the TCRdb copy is restricted to in-frame clones and leaves out a portion. The table includes some 90,000 clones, roughly 63% detected once. This CDR3 is built from 13 residues. Trimming removed 6 bases at V and 0 bases at J, with 6 bases between. Germline CDR1 SNHLY, CDR2 FYNNEI. The receptor comes from a man in his fifties in good health and CMV-seronegative. The rearrangement uses TRBV2 and TRBJ1-5; no clear D gene. Sequencing was done on a sample of PBMCs. Here the CDR3 reads CASSQDSNQPQHF. CDR3 DNA: TGTGCCAGCAGCCAGGATAGCAATCAGCCCCAGCATTTT.